The 3 T cell receptor beta chains presented below share a single source sample, sequenced in a study of tumor-infiltrating lymphocytes in primary liver carcinoma. In addition to blood RNA drawn from unsorted whole blood, germline DNA was extracted. The investigators made TCR beta cDNA from approximately 500 ng total RNA, using a constant-region primer. Nested multiplex PCR, run for three rounds with slightly modified ARM-PCR, yielded TCR beta libraries. In the first two PCR rounds, TRBV1-TRBV30 forward primers were paired with a C-beta reverse primer, and each round lasted around 10 cycles. From the multiplex PCR reads, TCRdb called clonotypes with MiXCR, one entry per CDR3 protein. This sample has over 250,000 distinct CDR3 sequences, with around three fifths found just once. The specimen was peripheral blood. The receptors shown here come from a woman younger than 45 with primary liver carcinoma and hepatitis B virus infection.

With respect to this clonotype: A much bigger clone sits one base away, suggesting this may be a read error. V and J are TRBV12-3 or TRBV12-4 and TRBJ2-1, with D maybe TRBD1 (6 bases). The CDR3 spans 16 residues. The CDR3 region has the DNA TGTACCAGCAGGTCGCTAACAGGGACGGTTTACAATGAGCAGTTCTTC. Its translation: CTSRSLTGTVYNEQFF.

Worth noting for this clonotype: One end of the junction does not line up with germline, which may come from a read error. V usage is TRBV5-4 and J usage is TRBJ2-1; D unclear. The CDR3 totals 13 residues. CDR1 SGHNT and CDR2 YYREEE come from the germline V gene (reference sequence). For the CDR3, the DNA is TGTGCCAGCAGCTTGACAGCATACAGTGAGCAGTTCTTC. Residues: CASSLTAYSEQFF.

This clonotype came up many times. This chain joins TRBV12-3 or TRBV12-4 and TRBJ2-5; D is ambiguous. Deletions cut 2 bases from V and 0 bases from J, with 7 bases between. CDR3 size: 14 residues. CDR3: CASSLTPYQETQYF. CDR3 nucleotides: TGTGCCAGCAGTTTAACCCCGTACCAAGAGACCCAGTACTTC.